Below, 27 T cell receptor beta chains from the same sample are listed, as sequenced in a study of T cells in Graves' hyperthyroidism and ophthalmopathy. RNA transcripts were the template for amplifying TCR beta CDR3 regions. Using the HTBI primer set, a first-round RT-PCR was run on the TCR CDR3. Via MiXCR, TCRdb re-called the multiplex PCR reads, giving one row per CDR3 protein. The repertoire includes about 98,000 distinct CDR3 sequences, 35% to 50% of them detected once, and roughly a tenth sits in the top ten. Sequenced material: peripheral blood or thyroid tissue (not recorded which). These receptors originate from a woman aged 25 to 39 with Graves' hyperthyroidism.

This clonotype was detected ten times or more. The J gene is TRBJ1-1, the V gene TRBV9; tentative D call: TRBD1 (5 bases). This CDR3 is 14 amino acids long. V dropped 0 bases and J dropped 3 bases, with 9 bases sitting between them. Germline lookup yields CDR1 SGDLS and CDR2 YYNGEE. CDR3 coding DNA: TGTGCCAGCAGCGTAGAAGGAGGGGACACTGAAGCTTTCTTT. Translated, it gives CASSVEGGDTEAFF.

Comment on this clonotype: The CDR3 does not end in the conserved phenylalanine or tryptophan, so this is likely a read error. This chain uses TRBV7-2 with TRBJ2-6; unclear D gene. This CDR3 spans 8 amino acids. V was pared by 5 bases and J by 16 bases, with 3 bases between. Germline V gene lookup returns CDR1 SGHTA and CDR2 FQGNSA. CDR3 protein: CASSHLTS. The CDR3 bases are TGTGCCAGCAGCCATCTGACTAGC.

The rearrangement joins TRBV6-6 to TRBJ1-2; D may be TRBD1 (5 bases). Germline CDR1 is MNHNY and CDR2 is SVGAGI (reference sequence). Trimming stripped 8 bases from V and 4 bases from J, with 14 bases between. This CDR3 spans 13 amino acids. The CDR3 is CASWVTATYGYTF. Written as DNA, the CDR3 is TGTGCCAGCTGGGTGACAGCTACCTATGGCTACACCTTC.

In this sample, this clonotype turned up many times. V gene TRBV18 combines with J gene TRBJ2-7; D perhaps matches TRBD1 (6 bases). V gave up 3 bases and J gave up 2 bases, with 8 bases separating them. CDR1 is KGHSH and CDR2 is LQKENI in the germline V gene. This CDR3 has 13 residues. CDR3 in amino acids: CASSPQGTYEQYF. The CDR3 DNA reads TGTGCCAGCTCACCCCAGGGGACCTACGAGCAGTACTTC.

This clonotype was counted ten times or more. The rearrangement joins TRBV28 to TRBJ1-6, with unresolved D. CDR1 and CDR2 from the germline V gene are MDHEN and SYDVKM. The CDR3 runs to 14 residues. Trimming stripped 6 bases from V and 10 bases from J, with 16 bases between. DNA of the CDR3: TGTGCCAGCAGGCTTTTGTGGGCGTTCTCACCCCTCCACTTT. Protein sequence: CASRLLWAFSPLHF.

This clonotype was counted ten times or more. This sequence joins TRBV4-1 and TRBJ2-7; 9 bases agree with TRBD1. CDR1 is MGHRA and CDR2 is YSYEKL in the germline V gene. CDR3 length: 16 amino acids. Unmatched junction bases numbered 10, after V lost 4 bases and J lost 3 bases. The CDR3 DNA is TGCGCCAGCAGCCCCAAACCGGGACAGGGAATCTACGAGCAGTACTTC. This codes for CASSPKPGQGIYEQYF.

This clonotype appeared a few times. The gene calls are TRBV27 and TRBJ2-2; D is possibly TRBD2 (6 bases). This CDR3 contains 16 residues. Germline V lookup: CDR1 MNHEY, CDR2 SMNVEV (reference sequence). V lost 8 bases and J lost 6, with 22 bases in between. Written as DNA, the CDR3 is TGTGCCAGCTCTTTCTACCCGGAGGGCCGGGCCGGGGAGCTGTTTTTT. It is translated as CASSFYPEGRAGELFF.

The chain links TRBV28 to TRBJ2-7; D not certain. The V end lost 8 bases, the J end lost 4 bases, and 12 bases lay between the germline ends. CDR3 length: 12 residues. Germline loops: CDR1 MDHEN, CDR2 SYDVKM. The DNA for the CDR3 is TGTGCCAGCCGTTCGAATCGGTACGAGCAGTACTTC. This encodes CASRSNRYEQYF.

The rearrangement uses TRBV6-6 and TRBJ2-7; 10 nucleotides agree with TRBD1. Per germline, CDR1 MNHNY and CDR2 SVGAGI (reference sequence). The V and J ends lost 9 bases and 3 bases, in that order; junction bases with no gene match: 14. The CDR3 is 16 residues long. This CDR3 is CASRKSFGTGDYEQYF. CDR3 DNA sequence: TGTGCCAGTAGAAAGAGTTTCGGGACAGGGGACTACGAGCAGTACTTC.

In its sample, this clonotype was seen a few times. This chain uses TRBV19 with TRBJ2-2; D not resolved. Trimming stripped 11 bases from V and 0 bases from J, with 10 bases between. This CDR3 has 13 residues. The V gene's germline CDR1 is LNHDA and CDR2 SQIVND (reference sequence). The CDR3 bases are TGTGCCGAGGAAACGCCGAACACCGGGGAGCTGTTTTTT. The encoded protein is CAEETPNTGELFF.

This clonotype was seen repeatedly, ten times or more. The rearrangement joins TRBV7-2 to TRBJ2-7, with D tentatively TRBD1 or TRBD2 (6 bases each). CDR1 and CDR2 from the germline V gene are SGHTA and FQGNSA. The CDR3 spans 15 residues. V was clipped by 1 base and J by 3 bases, with 13 bases between them. CDR3 residues: CASSLGGGGGYEQYF. Written as DNA, the CDR3 is TGTGCCAGCAGCTTAGGCGGAGGAGGGGGCTACGAGCAGTACTTC.

In this sample, this clonotype turned up many times. This chain joins TRBV6-1 and TRBJ2-3; TRBD1 matches at 7 bases. The CDR3 runs 11 residues. The germline V gene encodes CDR1 MNHNS and CDR2 SASEGT. Unmatched junction bases numbered 5, after V lost 11 bases and J lost 6 bases. The CDR3 DNA reads TGTGCCCTAGGGGGCTTGGATACGCAGTATTTT. Residues: CALGGLDTQYF.

This clonotype appeared many times. The rearrangement links TRBV6-5 to TRBJ2-3, with D perhaps being TRBD1 or TRBD2 (5 bases each). The CDR3 spans 14 residues. The V gene's germline CDR1 is MNHEY and CDR2 SVGAGI. V was pared by 0 bases and J by 4 bases, with 8 bases between. CDR3 loop: CASSYSRGADTQYF. The CDR3 region has the DNA TGTGCCAGCAGTTACTCGAGGGGAGCAGATACGCAGTATTTT.

This clonotype was recorded at least ten times. The CDR3 spells CASSPGTANYGYTF. As DNA, the CDR3 is TGTGCCAGCAGTCCCGGGACAGCTAACTATGGCTACACCTTC. The V and J genes are TRBV28 and TRBJ1-2; 7 nucleotides match TRBD1. V lost 5 bases to trimming and J lost 0 bases; unmatched junction nucleotides: 3. CDR3 size: 14 residues. CDR1 and CDR2 from the germline V gene are MDHEN and SYDVKM.

Note on this clonotype: The conserved phenylalanine or tryptophan normally closing the CDR3 is absent here, so this likely arose from a read error. V and J are TRBV14 and TRBJ1-1, with D uncertain. The CDR3 is 15 residues long. CDR1 and CDR2 (germline): SGHDN, FVKESK. CDR3: CASSHLLRGNTEAFL. Here the CDR3 DNA reads TGTGCCAGCAGCCACCTCCTCCGGGGAAACACCGAAGCTTTCTTG.

This clonotype appeared many times. The rearrangement joins TRBV28 to TRBJ1-4; D unclear. Germline values: CDR1 MDHEN, CDR2 SYDVKM. The V end was cut by 0 bases, the J end by 5 bases, with 7 bases between. The CDR3 runs to 14 residues. CDR3 nucleotide sequence: TGTGCCAGCAGTTTATGGAAGGTGAATGAAAAACTGTTTTTT. This encodes CASSLWKVNEKLFF. Full variable domain (outside the CDR3, taken from reference TRBV28 and TRBJ1-4): DVKVTQSSRYLVKRTGEKVFLECVQDMDHENMFWYRQDPGLGLRLIYFSYDVKMKEKGDIPEGYSVSREKKERFSLILESASTNQTSMYLCASSLWKVNEKLFFGSGTQLSVL.

The rearrangement uses TRBV10-3 and TRBJ1-2, with TRBD1 matching over 7 bases. The CDR3 extends over 14 amino acids. Germline CDR1 and CDR2: ENHRY and SYGVKD. J gave up 0 bases and V 9 bases, and 7 bases lay outside the gene matches. The CDR3 region is CAIANRGANYGYTF. The DNA for the CDR3 is TGTGCCATTGCCAACAGGGGAGCTAACTATGGCTACACCTTC.

This clonotype showed up many times. The genes are TRBV10-3 and TRBJ1-1; the D gene is possibly TRBD1 (5 bases). The germline CDR1 and CDR2 sequences are ENHRY and SYGVKD. The CDR3 is 14 amino acids. Trimming left V 6 bases short and J 3 bases short, with 14 bases between. The CDR3 DNA reads TGTGCCATCAGACCAGGGCCGCGGGACACTGAAGCTTTCTTT. Amino acid sequence: CAIRPGPRDTEAFF.

The chain combines TRBV7-8 with TRBJ2-1; 8 nucleotides match TRBD1. After removal of 3 bases from V and 8 bases from J, the junction contained 9 bases not matched to a gene. CDR1 SGHVS and CDR2 FQNEAQ come from the germline V gene. The CDR3 contains 15 residues. Here the CDR3 DNA reads TGTGCCAGCAGCTTCAGGGGGCGAGGGATCGATGAGCAGTTCTTC. It encodes CASSFRGRGIDEQFF. The full variable domain, in which reference TRBV7-8 and TRBJ2-1 provide the parts outside the CDR3, is GAGVSQSPRYKVAKRGQDVALRCDPISGHVSLFWYQQALGQGPEFLTYFQNEAQLDKSGLPSDRFFAERPEGSVSTLKIQRTQQEDSAVYLCASSFRGRGIDEQFFGPGTRLTVL.

The chain carries TRBV20-1 and TRBJ2-7, with 11 bases that match TRBD2. The CDR3 length is 13 residues. Germline assignment: CDR1 DFQATT and CDR2 SNEGSKA (reference sequence). V lost 5 bases, J lost 7 bases, and 7 bases stayed unmatched. CDR3 sequence: CSAERLAGLEQYF. CDR3 bases: TGCAGTGCTGAGAGACTAGCGGGATTGGAGCAGTACTTC.

Worth noting for this clonotype: A much larger clone is a single base away; this may be a read error. J is TRBJ2-6 and V is TRBV7-6, with 7 positions matching TRBD1. Germline V lookup: CDR1 SGHVS, CDR2 FNYEAQ. Unmatched junction bases numbered 15, after V lost 5 bases and J lost 2 bases. The CDR3 consists of 19 residues. DNA for the CDR3: TGTGCCAGCAGCCCACTCACAGGGGTACCTATTACTGGGGCCAACGTCCTGACTTTC. It encodes CASSPLTGVPITGANVLTF.

The count of this clonotype is one. The CDR3 carries no conserved terminal phenylalanine or tryptophan, so it likely arises from a read error. Because the CDR3's place on the DNA is in doubt, the DNA is left out and the CDR3 is given as listed by TCRdb. The rearrangement joins TRBV10-3 to TRBJ2-5; no check of the table's D call, TRBD1, against the DNA was made. The CDR3 totals 8 residues, both ends included. Per the germline V gene, CDR1 is ENHRY and CDR2 is SYGVKD. The CDR3 protein is CAIANRGV.

This clonotype was counted ten times or more. V gene TRBV7-9 combines with J gene TRBJ1-1; tentative D call: TRBD1 (5 bases). The germline gives CDR1 SEHNR, CDR2 FQNEAQ (reference sequence). The V gene lost 3 bases and the J gene lost 0 bases, with 11 bases spanning the gap. The CDR3 length is 15 residues. The CDR3: CASSFQGYMNTEAFF. The DNA of the CDR3 is TGTGCCAGCAGCTTCCAGGGCTACATGAACACTGAAGCTTTCTTT.

The gene calls are TRBV2 and TRBJ2-2, with a weak D call TRBD1 (6 bases). The germline V and J ends were trimmed by 7 bases and 1 base, with 10 bases remaining between them. In germline, CDR1 is SNHLY, CDR2 FYNNEI. CDR3 length equals 14 residues. CDR3 amino acids: CASKSDRNTGELFF. The CDR3 DNA reads as TGTGCCAGCAAATCGGACAGGAACACCGGGGAGCTGTTTTTT.

This clonotype was detected ten times or more. CDR3 protein: CASSLLGGTGSYEQYF. CDR3 nucleotides: TGTGCCAGCAGCTTATTAGGCGGGACCGGCTCCTACGAGCAGTACTTC. This chain uses TRBV7-6 with TRBJ2-7; D may be TRBD2 (6 bases). The CDR3 is 16 residues long. In germline, CDR1 is SGHVS, CDR2 FNYEAQ. Trimming removed 2 bases from V and 0 bases from J, with 14 bases in between.

Concerning this clonotype itself: The junction and the germline gene differ at one end; a read error may be behind it. The chain joins TRBV7-9 to TRBJ2-1; no clear D gene. The germline V gene has CDR1 SEHNR and CDR2 FQNEAQ (reference sequence). The length of the CDR3 is 12 residues. CDR3 loop: CAGSVDPHEQFF. CDR3 sequence (DNA): TGTGCCGGCAGCGTGGACCCCCATGAGCAGTTCTTC.

A word on this clonotype: This CDR3 is missing its conserved last phenylalanine or tryptophan, likely due to a read error. CDR3 in DNA: TGCGCCAGCAGTTATCTGCTAAGCGAGCTGTTTCTT. This gives the protein CASSYLLSELFL. V gene TRBV10-1 combines with J gene TRBJ2-2; no clear D. The germline V gene encodes CDR1 WNHNN and CDR2 SYGVQD (reference sequence). The germline V and J ends were trimmed by 5 bases and 11 bases, with 12 bases remaining between them. This CDR3 is 12 amino acids long.